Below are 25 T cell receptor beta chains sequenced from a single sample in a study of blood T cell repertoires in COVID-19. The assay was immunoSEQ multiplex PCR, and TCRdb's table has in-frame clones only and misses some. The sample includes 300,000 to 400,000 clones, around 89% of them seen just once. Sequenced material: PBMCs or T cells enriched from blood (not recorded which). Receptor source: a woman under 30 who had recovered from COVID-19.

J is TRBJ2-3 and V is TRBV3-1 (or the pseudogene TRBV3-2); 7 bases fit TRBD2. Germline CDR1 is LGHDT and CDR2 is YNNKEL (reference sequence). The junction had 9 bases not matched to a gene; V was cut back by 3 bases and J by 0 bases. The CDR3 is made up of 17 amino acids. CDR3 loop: CASSQGRRSGSTDTQYF. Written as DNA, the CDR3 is TGTGCCAGCAGCCAGGGGAGGCGTAGCGGGAGCACAGATACGCAGTATTTT.

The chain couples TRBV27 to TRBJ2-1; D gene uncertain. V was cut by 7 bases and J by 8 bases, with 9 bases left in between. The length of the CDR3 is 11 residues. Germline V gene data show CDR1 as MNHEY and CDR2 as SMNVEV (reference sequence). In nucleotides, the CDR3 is TGTGCCAGCACCCCCGAGTATGAGCAGTTCTTC. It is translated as CASTPEYEQFF.

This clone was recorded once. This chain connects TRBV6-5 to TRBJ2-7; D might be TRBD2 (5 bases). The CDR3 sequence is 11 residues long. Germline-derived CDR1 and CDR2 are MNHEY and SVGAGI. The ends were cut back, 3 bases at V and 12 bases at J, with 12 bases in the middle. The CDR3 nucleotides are TGTGCCAGCAGTTATGCCGGGATAGGGTACTTC. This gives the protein CASSYAGIGYF.

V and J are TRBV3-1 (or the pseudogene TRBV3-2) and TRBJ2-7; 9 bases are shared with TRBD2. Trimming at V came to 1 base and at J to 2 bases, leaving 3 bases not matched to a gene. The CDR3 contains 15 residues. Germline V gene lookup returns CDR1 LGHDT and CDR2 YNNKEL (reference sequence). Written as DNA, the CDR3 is TGTGCCAGCAGCCAAGGGACTAGCGATACCTACGAGCAGTACTTC. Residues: CASSQGTSDTYEQYF.

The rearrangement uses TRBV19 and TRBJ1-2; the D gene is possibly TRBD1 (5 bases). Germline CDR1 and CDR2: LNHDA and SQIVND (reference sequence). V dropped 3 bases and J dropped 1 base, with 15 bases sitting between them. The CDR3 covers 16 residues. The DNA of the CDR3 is TGTGCCAGTAGTATGGAGCATAGACAGTTTAACTATGGCTACACCTTC. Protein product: CASSMEHRQFNYGYTF.

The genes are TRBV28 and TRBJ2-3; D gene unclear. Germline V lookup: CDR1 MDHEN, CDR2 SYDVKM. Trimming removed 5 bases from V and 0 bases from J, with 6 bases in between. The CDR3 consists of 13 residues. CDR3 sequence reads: CASSLGSTDTQYF. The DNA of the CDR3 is TGTGCCAGCAGTCTTGGCAGCACAGATACGCAGTATTTT.

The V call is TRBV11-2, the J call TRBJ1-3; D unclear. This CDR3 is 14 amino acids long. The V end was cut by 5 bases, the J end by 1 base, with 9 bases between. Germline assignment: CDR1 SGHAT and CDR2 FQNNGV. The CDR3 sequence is CASSREGSGNTIYF. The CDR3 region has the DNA TGTGCCAGCAGCCGCGAGGGATCTGGAAACACCATATATTTT.

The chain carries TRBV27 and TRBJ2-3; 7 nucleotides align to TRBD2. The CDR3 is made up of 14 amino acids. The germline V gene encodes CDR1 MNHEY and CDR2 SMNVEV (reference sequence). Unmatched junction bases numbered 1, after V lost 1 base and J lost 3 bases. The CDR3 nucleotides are TGTGCCAGCAGTTTATTGGGGGGGACAGATACGCAGTATTTT. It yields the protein CASSLLGGTDTQYF.

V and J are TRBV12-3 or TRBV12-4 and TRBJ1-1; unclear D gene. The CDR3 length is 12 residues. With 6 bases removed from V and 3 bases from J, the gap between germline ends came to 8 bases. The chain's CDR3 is CASSRRDTEAFF. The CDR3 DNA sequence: TGTGCCAGCAGCCGGCGGGACACTGAAGCTTTCTTT.

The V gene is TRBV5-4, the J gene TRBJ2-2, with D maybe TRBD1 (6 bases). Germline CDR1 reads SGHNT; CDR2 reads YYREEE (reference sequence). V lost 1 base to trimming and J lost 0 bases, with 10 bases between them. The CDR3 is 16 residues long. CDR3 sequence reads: CASSLLEGANTGELFF. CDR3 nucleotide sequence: TGTGCCAGCAGCTTGTTAGAGGGGGCGAACACCGGGGAGCTGTTTTTT.

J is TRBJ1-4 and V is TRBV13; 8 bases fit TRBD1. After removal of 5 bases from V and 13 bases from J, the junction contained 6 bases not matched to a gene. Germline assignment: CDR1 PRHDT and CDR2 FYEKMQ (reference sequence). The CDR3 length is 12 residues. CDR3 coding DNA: TGTGCCAGCAGCCCTCGACAGGGGAGACTGTTTTTT. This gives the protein CASSPRQGRLFF.

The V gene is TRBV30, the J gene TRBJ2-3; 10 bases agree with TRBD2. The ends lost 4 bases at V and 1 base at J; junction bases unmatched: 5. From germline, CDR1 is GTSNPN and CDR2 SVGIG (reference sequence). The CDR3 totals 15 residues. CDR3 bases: TGTGCCTGGACCAGGCTAGCGGGGGGCACAGATACGCAGTATTTT. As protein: CAWTRLAGGTDTQYF.

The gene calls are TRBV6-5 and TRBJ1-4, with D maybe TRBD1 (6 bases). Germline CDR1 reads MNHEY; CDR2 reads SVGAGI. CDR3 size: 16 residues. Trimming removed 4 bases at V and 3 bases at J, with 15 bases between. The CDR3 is CASSSDRKPSNEKLFF. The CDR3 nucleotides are TGTGCCAGCAGTTCCGACAGGAAGCCCTCTAATGAAAAACTGTTTTTT.

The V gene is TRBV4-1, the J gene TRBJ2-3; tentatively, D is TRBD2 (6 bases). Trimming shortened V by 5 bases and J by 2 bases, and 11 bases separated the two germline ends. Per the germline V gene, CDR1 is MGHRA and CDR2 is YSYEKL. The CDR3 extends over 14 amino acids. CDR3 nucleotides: TGCGCCAGCAGCTCGGGACTGTTCACAGATACGCAGTATTTT. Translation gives CASSSGLFTDTQYF.

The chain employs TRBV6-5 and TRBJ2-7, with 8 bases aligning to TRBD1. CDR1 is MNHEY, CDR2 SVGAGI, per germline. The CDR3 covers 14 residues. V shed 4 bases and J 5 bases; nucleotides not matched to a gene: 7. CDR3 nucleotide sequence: TGTGCCAGCAGTTCCGGGACAGGCCTTGACGAGCAGTACTTC. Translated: CASSSGTGLDEQYF.

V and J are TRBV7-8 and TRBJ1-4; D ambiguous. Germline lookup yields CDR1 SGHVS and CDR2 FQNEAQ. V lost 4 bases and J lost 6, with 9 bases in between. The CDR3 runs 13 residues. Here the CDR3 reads CASSSPVDEKLFF. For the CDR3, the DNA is TGTGCCAGCAGCTCCCCGGTGGATGAAAAACTGTTTTTT.

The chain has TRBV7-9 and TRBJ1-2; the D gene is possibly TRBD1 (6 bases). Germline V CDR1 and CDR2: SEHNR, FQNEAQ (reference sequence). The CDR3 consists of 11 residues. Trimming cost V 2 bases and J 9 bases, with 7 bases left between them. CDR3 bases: TGTGCCAGCAGCTTACAGGGGAGCTACACCTTC. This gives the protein CASSLQGSYTF.

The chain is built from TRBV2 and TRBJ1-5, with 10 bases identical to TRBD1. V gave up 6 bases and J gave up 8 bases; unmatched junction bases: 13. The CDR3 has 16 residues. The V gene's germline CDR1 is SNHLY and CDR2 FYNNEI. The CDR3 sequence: CASRLGDRGLIEPQHF. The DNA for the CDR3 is TGTGCCAGCAGGCTCGGGGACAGGGGATTAATAGAGCCCCAGCATTTT.

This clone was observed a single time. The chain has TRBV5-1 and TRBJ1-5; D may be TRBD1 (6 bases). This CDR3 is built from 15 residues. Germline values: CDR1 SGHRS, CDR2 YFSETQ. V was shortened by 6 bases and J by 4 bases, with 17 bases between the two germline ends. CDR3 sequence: CASNLRGFGNQPQHF. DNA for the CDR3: TGCGCCAGCAACCTGAGGGGGTTCGGTAATCAGCCCCAGCATTTT.

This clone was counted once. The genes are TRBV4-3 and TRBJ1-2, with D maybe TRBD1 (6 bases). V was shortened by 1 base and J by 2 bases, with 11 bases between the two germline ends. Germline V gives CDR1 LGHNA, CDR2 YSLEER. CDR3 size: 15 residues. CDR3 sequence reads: CASSQGRGLNYGYTF. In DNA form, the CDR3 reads TGCGCCAGCAGCCAAGGCAGGGGCCTAAACTATGGCTACACCTTC.

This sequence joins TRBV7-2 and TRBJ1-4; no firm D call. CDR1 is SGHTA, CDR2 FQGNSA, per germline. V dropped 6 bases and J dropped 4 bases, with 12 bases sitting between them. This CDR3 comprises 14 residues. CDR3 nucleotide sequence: TGTGCCAGCAGAAAGCGGCGGAATAATGAAAAACTGTTTTTT. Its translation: CASRKRRNNEKLFF.

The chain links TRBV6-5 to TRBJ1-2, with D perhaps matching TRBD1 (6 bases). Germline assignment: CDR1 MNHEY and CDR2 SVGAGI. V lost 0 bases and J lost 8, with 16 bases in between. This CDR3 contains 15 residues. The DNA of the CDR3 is TGTGCCAGCAGTTACTCGGGGGGGGCTTATCAGGGCTACACCTTC. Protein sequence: CASSYSGGAYQGYTF.

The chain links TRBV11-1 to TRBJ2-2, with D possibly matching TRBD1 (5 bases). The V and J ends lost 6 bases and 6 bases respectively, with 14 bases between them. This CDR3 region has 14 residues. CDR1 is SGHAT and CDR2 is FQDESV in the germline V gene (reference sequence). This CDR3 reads CASRSSLQAGELFF. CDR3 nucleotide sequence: TGTGCCAGCAGATCGTCCCTACAGGCCGGGGAGCTGTTTTTT.

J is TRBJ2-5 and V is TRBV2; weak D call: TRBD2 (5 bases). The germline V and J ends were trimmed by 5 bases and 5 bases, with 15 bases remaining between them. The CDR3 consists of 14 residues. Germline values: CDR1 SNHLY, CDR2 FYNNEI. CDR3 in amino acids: CASSPLGSSETQYF. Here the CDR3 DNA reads TGTGCCAGCAGTCCTCTAGGGAGTAGCGAGACCCAGTACTTC.

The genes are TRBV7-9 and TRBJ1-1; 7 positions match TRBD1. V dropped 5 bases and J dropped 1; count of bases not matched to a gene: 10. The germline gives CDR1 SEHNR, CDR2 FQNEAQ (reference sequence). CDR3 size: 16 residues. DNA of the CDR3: TGTGCCAGCAGCGCCATGACAGGGTCCGGGAACACTGAAGCTTTCTTT. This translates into CASSAMTGSGNTEAFF.